This T cell receptor beta chain was sequenced for a study of blood T cell repertoires in COVID-19. Study context: Sites in the United States, Italy and Spain provided acute and convalescent COVID-19 samples. Sample material is recorded as cDNA or gDNA derived from T cells, B-cell-depleted T cells, or PBMCs.

Under the authors' procedure: By means of reference gene primer amplification, nucleated cell counts were estimated. The protocol was immunoSEQ multiplex PCR, while the TCRdb copy is restricted to in-frame clones and leaves out a portion. D and trimming were read from the DNA, whereas the V and J calls and clone size are those reported in that table. In the table there are roughly 180,000 clones, roughly four fifths of which are singletons. The TCR was taken from a man aged 45 to 65 who had recovered from COVID-19. Sequencing was done on a sample of PBMCs or T cells enriched from blood (not recorded which).

The DNA for the CDR3 is TGTGCCTGGAGTGTCGGGACTAGCGGGGGCACAGATACGCAGTATTTT. This codes for CAWSVGTSGGTDTQYF. This chain joins TRBV30 and TRBJ2-3; 13 nucleotides align to TRBD2. V lost 0 bases and J lost 1; bases outside the gene matches: 1. Germline-derived CDR1 and CDR2 are GTSNPN and SVGIG (reference sequence). The CDR3 has 16 residues.